The clone carrying this TCR beta chain was observed a few times. This sample also contains other DNA sequences that code for the same CDR3. This record comes from a study of radiotherapy plus CTLA-4 blockade in lung cancer. Sequenced by immunoSEQ multiplex PCR; TCRdb stores in-frame clones only, minus some. The sample holds about 59,000 clones, approximately 67% seen once. Germline V gene lookup returns CDR1 MNHNS and CDR2 SASEGT. The germline V and J ends were trimmed by 4 bases and 2 bases, with 8 bases remaining between them. The CDR3 has 13 residues. The chain is built from TRBV6-1 and TRBJ1-1; the D gene is possibly TRBD1 (6 bases). The receptor was isolated from a human donor with non-small cell lung cancer whose response to radiotherapy plus ipilimumab could not be evaluated. The sample was peripheral blood, taken from a patient treated with radiotherapy plus ipilimumab. The DNA for the CDR3 is TGTGCCAGCAGTGGGACAGCTAACACTGAAGCTTTCTTT. Residues: CASSGTANTEAFF.